This T cell receptor beta chain derives from a study of control samples from healthy donors and cancer patients. Method: immunoSEQ multiplex PCR; TCRdb's copy keeps in-frame clones and lacks some. The sample has 100,000 to 150,000 clones, around 90% seen once. Germline CDR1 reads SGHTS; CDR2 reads YDEGEE. The CDR3 runs to 17 residues. V shed 4 bases, J shed 7 bases, and the junction held 13 bases outside the gene matches. The V and J genes are TRBV5-8 and TRBJ1-6; 8 nucleotides align to TRBD1. Source material: blood. The sequence was collected from a man aged 35 to 55 in good health. CDR3 bases: TGTGCCAGCAGCCCGCCCAGACAGGGGCACAGAAATTCACCCCTCCACTTT. It encodes CASSPPRQGHRNSPLHF.